The subject of this entry is one TCR beta chain. The data derive from a study of OX40 agonist ivuxolimab in advanced cancers. Study-wide context: Patients were dosed intravenously with ivuxolimab at 0.01 to 10 mg/kg every 2 weeks. The group had a mean age of roughly 65 years, ranged from about 20 to 79, and was 82.7% male. In three patients, partial responses were observed, one with hepatocellular carcinoma and two with cutaneous melanoma.

Systemic immunosuppression or autoimmune disease history was grounds to exclude patients. TCRdb's copy holds only in-frame clones and misses some; the assay was immunoSEQ multiplex PCR. The data show around 58,000 clones, about 87% seen once. The CDR3 extends over 14 amino acids. The trim removed 3 bases at V and 5 bases at J, leaving 5 bases unmatched. Germline values: CDR1 SGHNT, CDR2 YYREEE (reference sequence). Here the sequenced sample was CD4+ or CD8+ T cells sorted from blood, taken in a trial of the OX40 agonist ivuxolimab. The TCR was taken from an adult with an advanced solid tumor such as melanoma, head and neck, liver or kidney cancer. The chain has TRBV5-4 and TRBJ2-5; TRBD1 matches at 9 bases. The CDR3 region is CASSSGTGLETQYF. The CDR3 DNA reads as TGTGCCAGCAGCTCCGGGACAGGGTTGGAGACCCAGTACTTC.